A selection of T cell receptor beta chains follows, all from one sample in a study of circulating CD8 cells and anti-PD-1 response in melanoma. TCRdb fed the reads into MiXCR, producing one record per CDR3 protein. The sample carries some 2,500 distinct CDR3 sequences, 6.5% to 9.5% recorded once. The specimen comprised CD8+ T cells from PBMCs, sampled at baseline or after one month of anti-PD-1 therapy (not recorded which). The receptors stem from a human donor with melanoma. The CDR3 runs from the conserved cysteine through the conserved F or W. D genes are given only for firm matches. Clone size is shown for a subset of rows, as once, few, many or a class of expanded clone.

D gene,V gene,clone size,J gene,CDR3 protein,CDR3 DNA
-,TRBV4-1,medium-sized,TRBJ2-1,CASSHADREDEQFF,TGCGCCAGCAGCCACGCTGACAGGGAGGATGAGCAGTTCTTC
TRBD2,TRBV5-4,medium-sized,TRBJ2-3,CASSLVTSGGADTQYF,TGTGCCAGCAGCTTGGTGACTAGCGGGGGGGCAGATACGCAGTATTTT
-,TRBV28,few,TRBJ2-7,CASSSEGVYEQYF,TGTGCCAGCAGTAGCGAGGGAGTTTACGAGCAGTACTTC
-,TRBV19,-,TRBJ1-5,CASSGTTGSNQPQHF,TGTGCCAGTAGTGGAACTACAGGCTCCAATCAGCCCCAGCATTTT
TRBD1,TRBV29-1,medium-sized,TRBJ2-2,CSVDEGQANTGELFF,TGCAGCGTTGACGAGGGACAGGCGAACACCGGGGAGCTGTTTTTT
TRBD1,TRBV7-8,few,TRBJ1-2,CASLGGTVEF,TGTGCCAGCCTCGGCGGGACAGTCGAGTTC
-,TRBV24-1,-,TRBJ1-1,CATAGGNTEASF,TGTGCCACCGCCGGGGGGAACACTGAAGCTTCCTTT
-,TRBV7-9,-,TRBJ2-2,CASSLPWTENTGELFF,TGTGCCAGCAGCCTACCTTGGACAGAGAACACCGGGGAGCTGTTTTTT
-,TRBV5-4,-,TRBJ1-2,CASNLAGEYYGYTF,TGTGCCAGCAACTTGGCTGGCGAGTACTATGGCTACACCTTC
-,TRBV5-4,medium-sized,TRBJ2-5,CASSFPRGGGETQYF,TGTGCCAGCAGCTTCCCGAGGGGGGGTGGCGAGACCCAGTACTTC
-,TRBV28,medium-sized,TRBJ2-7,CASSPPTGAYWAYEQYF,TGTGCCAGCAGTCCCCCTACGGGGGCCTACTGGGCCTACGAGCAGTACTTC
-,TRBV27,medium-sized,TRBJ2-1,CASRRGGNEQFF,TGTGCCAGCAGGAGAGGGGGGAATGAGCAGTTCTTC
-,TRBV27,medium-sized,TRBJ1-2,CASSFGLTNYGYTF,TGTGCCAGCAGTTTCGGACTGACTAACTATGGCTACACCTTC
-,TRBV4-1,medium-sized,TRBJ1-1,CASSQHTEAFF,TGCGCCAGCAGCCAACACACTGAAGCTTTCTTT
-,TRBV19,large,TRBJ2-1,CASSPTTSYNEQFF,TGTGCCAGTAGTCCCACGACTAGTTACAATGAGCAGTTCTTC
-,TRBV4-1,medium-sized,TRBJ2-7,CASSQITGIYEQYF,TGCGCCAGCAGCCAAATAACAGGGATCTACGAGCAGTACTTC
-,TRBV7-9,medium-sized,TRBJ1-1,CASSPNLGSNTEAFF,TGTGCCAGCAGCCCGAATCTAGGTTCAAACACTGAAGCTTTCTTT
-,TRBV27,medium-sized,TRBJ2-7,CASSLSGGPYEQYF,TGTGCCAGCAGTTTATCAGGGGGGCCCTACGAGCAGTACTTC
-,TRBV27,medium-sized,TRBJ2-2,CASSFRVSTGELFF,TGTGCCAGCAGTTTCAGGGTTTCTACCGGGGAGCTGTTTTTT
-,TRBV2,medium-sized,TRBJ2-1,CASTKTGRTTSYNEQFF,TGTGCCAGCACCAAAACGGGCAGAACTACCTCCTACAATGAGCAGTTCTTC
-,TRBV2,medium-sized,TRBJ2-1,CASSVTEYNEQFF,TGTGCCAGCAGTGTGACCGAGTACAATGAGCAGTTCTTC
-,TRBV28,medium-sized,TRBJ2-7,CASSFGGGHPYEQYF,TGTGCCAGCAGTTTTGGCGGGGGACACCCCTACGAGCAGTACTTC
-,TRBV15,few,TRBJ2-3,CATAGAGTDTQYF,TGTGCCACCGCAGGCGCGGGCACAGATACGCAGTATTTT
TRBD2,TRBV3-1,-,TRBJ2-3,CASSHGLAGGMGTDTQYF,TGTGCCAGCAGCCACGGACTAGCGGGGGGCATGGGCACAGATACGCAGTATTTT
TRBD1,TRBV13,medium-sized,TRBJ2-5,CASSSPGQEQETQYF,TGTGCCAGCAGCTCCCCGGGACAGGAACAAGAGACCCAGTACTTC
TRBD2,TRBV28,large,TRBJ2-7,CASSFAGGYEQYF,TGTGCCAGCAGTTTCGCGGGAGGCTACGAGCAGTACTTC
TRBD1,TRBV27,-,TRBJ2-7,CASSLTGGSAYEQYF,TGTGCCAGCAGTTTAACAGGGGGAAGCGCCTACGAGCAGTACTTC
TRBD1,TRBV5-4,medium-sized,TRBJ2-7,CASSLGTGVGLEQYF,TGTGCCAGCAGCTTGGGGACAGGGGTCGGCCTCGAGCAGTACTTC
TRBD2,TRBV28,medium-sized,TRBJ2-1,CASSIGLAISYNEQFF,TGTGCCAGCAGTATCGGACTAGCGATTTCCTACAATGAGCAGTTCTTC
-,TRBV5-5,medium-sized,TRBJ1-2,CASFGGYQGYGYTF,TGTGCCAGCTTTGGGGGCTATCAGGGCTATGGCTACACCTTC
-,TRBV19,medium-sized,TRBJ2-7,CASSITGTSVYEQYF,TGTGCCAGTAGTATTACAGGGACTTCCGTCTACGAGCAGTACTTC
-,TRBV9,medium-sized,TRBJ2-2,CASSVAQGWAGELFF,TGTGCCAGCAGCGTAGCCCAGGGGTGGGCCGGGGAGCTGTTTTTT
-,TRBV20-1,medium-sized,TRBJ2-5,CSARDGVTGLETQYF,TGCAGTGCTAGAGATGGAGTTACCGGATTGGAGACCCAGTACTTC
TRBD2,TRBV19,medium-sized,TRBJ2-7,CASQTSGDSYEQYF,TGTGCCAGCCAGACTAGCGGGGACTCCTACGAGCAGTACTTC
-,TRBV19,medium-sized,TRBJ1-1,CASGQMNTEAFF,TGTGCCAGTGGACAGATGAACACTGAAGCTTTCTTT
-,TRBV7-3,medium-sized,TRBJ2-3,CASSPESTDTQYF,TGTGCCAGCAGCCCTGAGAGCACAGATACGCAGTATTTT
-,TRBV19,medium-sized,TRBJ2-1,CASSPERSFTEYNEQFF,TGTGCCAGTAGCCCGGAAAGGAGTTTTACTGAATACAATGAGCAGTTCTTC
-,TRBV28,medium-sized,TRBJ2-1,CASSLVSQVLLNEQFF,TGTGCCAGCAGTTTAGTATCACAGGTTCTACTAAATGAGCAGTTCTTC
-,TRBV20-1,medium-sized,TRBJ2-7,CSARDLSYEQYF,TGCAGTGCTAGAGATCTAAGCTACGAGCAGTACTTC
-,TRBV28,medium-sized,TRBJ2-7,CASSFQNGAREQYF,TGTGCCAGCAGTTTTCAGAACGGAGCTCGGGAGCAGTACTTC
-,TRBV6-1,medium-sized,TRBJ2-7,CASRNYEQYF,TGTGCCAGCAGGAACTACGAGCAGTACTTC
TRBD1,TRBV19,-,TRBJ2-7,CASSVQGDSYEQYF,TGTGCCAGTAGCGTGCAGGGGGATTCCTATGAGCAGTACTTC
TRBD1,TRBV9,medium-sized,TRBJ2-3,CASSDGTGFHTQYF,TGTGCCAGCAGCGACGGGACAGGGTTCCATACGCAGTATTTT